This entry is about one T cell receptor beta chain. The clone's antigen remains unknown. Per-base qualities were not stored, and no clone one base away is much larger. Between the V and J ends, shortened by 5 bases and 3 bases respectively, the junction contains 11 bases. Looking up the germline V gene yields CDR1 KGHSH and CDR2 LQKENI. Counted from cysteine to phenylalanine, this CDR3 has 14 amino acids. The only DNA kept is the CDR3, 42 bases in frame from the first base. This record comes from a study of control samples from healthy donors and cancer patients (dated by TCRdb to about 2020). The protocol used for the library was the immunoSEQ multiplex PCR assay. TCRdb limited this immuneACCESS table to in-frame rearrangements with V and J called. A share of clones is missing; checked studies link under half to unresolved V genes, and the rest is unexplained. The sample records 350,000 to 450,000 clones, roughly 90% of which are singletons. Of the sample, around 6.5% falls within the top ten clones.

Sequenced material: PBMCs. This receptor was identified in a man aged 40-50 years with head and neck cancer. Recombination joined TRBV18 with TRBJ1-5; a confident D gene designation cannot be given. This receptor carries the CDR3 CASSSNGFNQPQHF. The nucleotide sequence is given as TGTGCCAGCTCATCAAATGGGTTCAATCAGCCCCAGCATTTT.